The 10 T cell receptor beta chains below come from one sample, sequenced in a study of T cell clonality in common variable immunodeficiency (dated by TCRdb to the mid-2010s). Findings and caveats that apply to the study as a whole: Fewer deletions and N-nucleotide insertions were reportedly observed in CVID TCRbeta sequences, and highly modified clones with 13 or more V deletions were reportedly absent from CVID TCRbeta sequences.

The library was generated by the immunoSEQ multiplex PCR assay. Held by TCRdb, this immuneACCESS table contains in-frame sequences only and omits some clones. Under half of the omission traces to an unresolved V gene where checked; the cause of the rest is unknown. In this sample, over 11,000 clones appear, none counted once only. The ten biggest clones cover around 8.5% of the sample. Their target antigens are unknown. Sequenced input: peripheral blood mononuclear cells. Receptors were obtained from a human donor with common variable immunodeficiency.

As concerns this clone: Read data end 3 residues before the CDR3 end; the end is taken from the germline J gene. The gene calls are TRBV7-3 and TRBJ1-1, with D hard to call. Germline CDR1 reads SGHTA; CDR2 reads FQGTGA. V shed 6 bases and J shed 0 bases, with 8 bases lying between them. The CDR3 is 13 amino acids. The CDR3 loop reads CASRLGLNTEAFF. The part of the CDR3 DNA that was read is TGTGCCAGCAGACTGGGCCTGAACACTGAA.

Only a few counts were recorded for this clone. Read data end 3 residues before the CDR3 end; the end is taken from the germline J gene. This chain connects TRBV7-2 to TRBJ2-1, with TRBD2 matching over 8 bases. Losses at the gene ends were 4 bases for V and 8 bases for J; bases not matched to a gene: 10. Germline assignment: CDR1 SGHTA and CDR2 FQGNSA. This CDR3 is built from 15 residues. The covered CDR3 bases are TGTGCCAGCAGCTCCGCCGGGACTAGTTCATATGAG. Translation gives CASSSAGTSSYE. The full CDR3 protein is CASSSAGTSSYEQFF.

This clone was picked up a small number of times. The CDR3 end lies 3 residues beyond the end of the read and is filled in from the germline J gene. The rearrangement uses TRBV19 and TRBJ1-6; TRBD1 matches 7 bases. Germline CDR1 reads LNHDA; CDR2 reads SQIVND (reference sequence). The CDR3 is made up of 16 amino acids. Unmatched junction bases numbered 6, after V lost 5 bases and J lost 2 bases. The sequenced part of the CDR3 DNA is TGTGCCAGTAGTGTGACTGGGACAGCCTATAATTCACCC. Its protein is CASSVTGTAYNSP. The entire CDR3 protein is CASSVTGTAYNSPLHF.

This clone was seen at least ten times. The read comes to an end 3 residues before the CDR3 does, leaving the germline J gene to fill in the end. V is TRBV18 and J is TRBJ2-4; D possibly corresponds to TRBD1 (6 bases). CDR3 length: 14 amino acids. Germline-derived CDR1 and CDR2 are KGHSH and LQKENI. V was clipped by 4 bases and J by 1 base, with 8 bases between them. Partial CDR3 DNA: TGTGCCAGCTCACTCAGGGGTGCCAAAAACATT. Translating it yields CASSLRGAKNI. The full CDR3 protein is CASSLRGAKNIQYF.

As for this clone: The missing CDR3 end, 3 residues past where the read stops, is filled in from the germline J gene. The V call is TRBV2, the J call TRBJ2-3; D call uncertain. The CDR3 covers 15 residues. Trimming took 7 bases from V and 1 from J, leaving 15 bases between them. The germline CDR1 and CDR2 sequences are SNHLY and FYNNEI. The covered CDR3 bases are TGTGCCAGCAAGACACTCGGAGCTGGCACAGATACG. This translates into CASKTLGAGTDT. The CDR3 in full is CASKTLGAGTDTQYF. The full variable domain, in which reference TRBV2 and TRBJ2-3 provide the parts outside the CDR3, is EPEVTQTPSHQVTQMGQEVILRCVPISNHLYFYWYRQILGQKVEFLVSFYNNEISEKSEIFDDQFSVERPDGSNFTLKIRSTKLEDSAMYFCASKTLGAGTDTQYFGPGTRLTVL.

Note on this clone: The read ends 3 residues early relative to the CDR3; the germline J gene fills the gap. The chain has TRBV6-2 or TRBV6-3 and TRBJ2-7; 8 bases map to TRBD1. CDR3 length: 15 residues. Germline CDR1 reads MNHEY; CDR2 reads SVGEGT. V gave up 3 bases and J gave up 3 bases; unmatched junction bases: 7. The DNA read from the CDR3 is TGTGCCAGCAGTTATAGACAGGGGCCGATCTACGAG. This gives the protein CASSYRQGPIYE. The CDR3 as a whole reads CASSYRQGPIYEQYF.

This clone has only a few counts. The sequence runs out 3 residues before the end of the CDR3; the remainder is reconstructed from the germline J gene. The V and J genes are TRBV19 and TRBJ2-7; D unclear. The V end lost 3 bases, the J end lost 2 bases, and 11 bases lay between the germline ends. The CDR3 has 14 amino acids. Per germline, CDR1 LNHDA and CDR2 SQIVND (reference sequence). The CDR3 DNA, read in part, is TGTGCCAGTAGTATCTTGGGCAGAACCTACGAG. This encodes CASSILGRTYE. From start to end, the CDR3 is CASSILGRTYEQYF.

Note on this clone: The missing CDR3 end, 3 residues past where the read stops, is filled in from the germline J gene. The chain links TRBV7-9 to TRBJ1-2; 10 bases line up with TRBD1. This CDR3 contains 15 residues. Germline assignment: CDR1 SEHNR and CDR2 FQNEAQ (reference sequence). Trimming removed 5 bases from V and 3 bases from J; junction bases left unmatched: 6. The CDR3 DNA, read in part, is TGTGCCAGCAGCAATCCAGGGACAGGGGACTATGGC. Its protein product is CASSNPGTGDYG. The CDR3 as a whole reads CASSNPGTGDYGYTF.

In regard to this clone: The CDR3 goes on 3 residues after the read ends, and that part is filled in from the germline J gene. The genes are TRBV19 and TRBJ2-1; D may be TRBD1 (6 bases). Trimming stripped 3 bases from V and 4 bases from J, with 13 bases between. The CDR3 loop spans 15 amino acids. Germline CDR1 LNHDA, CDR2 SQIVND (reference sequence). The sequenced part of the CDR3 DNA is TGTGCCAGTAGTATGAGTCAGGGGTCTTACAATGAG. Protein sequence: CASSMSQGSYNE. The whole CDR3 protein reads CASSMSQGSYNEQFF.

This clone has more than one count but fewer than ten. The CDR3 end falls 3 residues outside the read, so it is completed with the germline J gene. The chain has TRBV7-9 and TRBJ2-5, with 7 bases aligning to TRBD2. Trimming removed 4 bases from V and 2 bases from J; junction bases left unmatched: 7. The CDR3 consists of 15 residues. CDR1 is SEHNR, CDR2 FQNEAQ, per germline (reference sequence). The CDR3 loop reads CASSSTRAGQETQYF. The CDR3 bases that were read are TGTGCCAGCAGCTCCACCCGAGCGGGGCAAGAGACC.